This T cell receptor (beta chain) originates from a study of blood T cells in healthy people across ages. Findings of the study overall: TCR beta diversity correlated strongly with naive T cell percentage. Measured against age, TCR beta diversity per million T cells decreased in a roughly linear manner.

In its sample, this clonotype was seen a few times. What it recognizes is unknown. Per sample, no less than 5 micrograms of total RNA were extracted. J lost 13 bases, V lost 4 bases, and 9 bases had no gene match. Looked up from germline, CDR1 is SGHDN and CDR2 is FVKESK. The CDR3 extends over 13 amino acids. A second about 7 to 11 cycle PCR used barcoded and J-beta primers. A template-switch adaptor that had 12 random nucleotides put a tag on each cDNA molecule. MiXCR, applied by TCRdb to the 5' RACE reads, yields one record per CDR3 protein. Among some 1.5 million distinct CDR3 sequences listed, 35% to 45% were seen once.

The receptor was isolated from a woman under 30 in good health. The chain recombines TRBV14 with TRBJ2-4, with 8 bases aligning to TRBD2. Sample: blood. CDR3 loop: CASSRGLANEQYF. For the CDR3, the DNA is TGTGCCAGCAGCCGCGGACTAGCAAATGAGCAGTACTTC.